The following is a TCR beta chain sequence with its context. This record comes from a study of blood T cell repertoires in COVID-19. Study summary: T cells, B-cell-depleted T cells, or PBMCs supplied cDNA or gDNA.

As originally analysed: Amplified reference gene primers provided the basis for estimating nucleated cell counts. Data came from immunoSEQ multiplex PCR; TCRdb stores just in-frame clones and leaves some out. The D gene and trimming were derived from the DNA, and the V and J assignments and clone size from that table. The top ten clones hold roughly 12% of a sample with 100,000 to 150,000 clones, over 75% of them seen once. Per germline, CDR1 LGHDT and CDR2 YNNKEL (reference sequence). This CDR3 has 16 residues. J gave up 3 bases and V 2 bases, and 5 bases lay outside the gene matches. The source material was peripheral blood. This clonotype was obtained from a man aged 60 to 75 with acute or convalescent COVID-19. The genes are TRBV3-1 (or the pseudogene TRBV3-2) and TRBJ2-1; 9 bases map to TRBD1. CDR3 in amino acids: CASSQSDRGIYNEQFF. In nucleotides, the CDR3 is TGTGCCAGCAGCCAATCCGACAGGGGGATCTACAATGAGCAGTTCTTC.